Each of the 16 T cell receptor beta chains below was sequenced from the same sample in a study of blood T cell repertoires in COVID-19 (dated by TCRdb to about 2020). Library construction relied on the immunoSEQ multiplex PCR assay. This immuneACCESS table, as held by TCRdb, lists in-frame sequences with V and J called but not all clones. Of the missing ones, under half trace to an unresolved V gene in checked studies; the others have no known cause. The sample contains almost 35,000 clones, 90% to 95% of them found a single time. The top ten constitute roughly two fifths of the sample. The specimen was peripheral blood. The receptors originated from a man aged 55 to 70 with active or convalescent COVID-19.

The CDR3 protein is CASSPQGRATEAFF. For the CDR3, the DNA is TGTGCCAGCAGCCCACAGGGAAGGGCCACTGAAGCTTTCTTT. The chain combines TRBV7-9 with TRBJ1-1; tentative D call: TRBD1 (6 bases). Germline V gene data show CDR1 as SEHNR and CDR2 as FQNEAQ (reference sequence). The CDR3 sequence is 14 residues long. Trimming shortened V by 5 bases and J by 4 bases, and 14 bases separated the two germline ends.

This chain uses TRBV12-3 or TRBV12-4 with TRBJ2-3, with D hard to call. The CDR3 sequence is 13 residues long. With 4 bases removed from V and 3 bases from J, the gap between germline ends came to 8 bases. CDR3 DNA: TGTGCCAGCAGTTCTGACACAACAGATACGCAGTATTTT. Amino acid sequence: CASSSDTTDTQYF.

This chain links TRBV10-2 with TRBJ2-3; 7 bases map to TRBD1. Germline CDR1 reads WSHSY; CDR2 reads SAAADI. CDR3 length equals 13 residues. The trim removed 5 bases at V and 7 bases at J, leaving 6 bases unmatched. CDR3: CASSPTGKNTQYF. The CDR3 bases are TGCGCCAGCAGTCCGACAGGGAAGAATACGCAGTATTTT.

This rearrangement joins TRBV5-8 to TRBJ1-2; 9 nucleotides align to TRBD1. V lost 6 bases to trimming and J lost 0 bases; unmatched junction nucleotides: 9. Germline CDR1 SGHTS, CDR2 YDEGEE. The CDR3 sequence is 16 residues long. In DNA, the CDR3 is TGTGCCAGCACCCTGGGACAGGGCCTAGCTAACTATGGCTACACCTTC. Translation: CASTLGQGLANYGYTF.

In regard to this clone: No conserved phenylalanine or tryptophan is present at the end of the CDR3, so a read error is the likely explanation. The limits of the CDR3 on the DNA are not certain, so only TCRdb's listed CDR3 is given. The chain uses TRBV21-1 and TRBJ2-7; no check of the table's D call, TRBD2, against the DNA was made. TRBV21-1 is a documented pseudogene. A total of 11 residues make up the CDR3, ends included. CDR3 protein: CASSKARGPLP.

This chain links TRBV7-9 with TRBJ2-1, with unresolved D. Deletions cut 5 bases from V and 8 bases from J, with 13 bases between. This CDR3 comprises 13 residues. Germline-derived CDR1 and CDR2 are SEHNR and FQNEAQ (reference sequence). The CDR3 bases are TGTGCCAGCAGCCCTCCGGGTGGGTATGAGCAGTTCTTC. Its translation: CASSPPGGYEQFF.

The rearrangement uses TRBV2 and TRBJ2-2; D is possibly TRBD1 (6 bases). The CDR3 length is 14 residues. V gave up 7 bases and J gave up 0 bases, with 9 bases separating them. Germline V gives CDR1 SNHLY, CDR2 FYNNEI. DNA of the CDR3: TGTGCCAGCAAAGGGACAACGAACACCGGGGAGCTGTTTTTT. Translation gives CASKGTTNTGELFF. The whole variable domain, remainder taken from reference TRBV2 and TRBJ2-2, is EPEVTQTPSHQVTQMGQEVILRCVPISNHLYFYWYRQILGQKVEFLVSFYNNEISEKSEIFDDQFSVERPDGSNFTLKIRSTKLEDSAMYFCASKGTTNTGELFFGEGSRLTVL.

This chain links TRBV7-2 with TRBJ1-1; D is perhaps TRBD1 (5 bases). Germline CDR1 reads SGHTA; CDR2 reads FQGNSA. This CDR3 region has 13 residues. The V end lost 5 bases, the J end lost 10 bases, and 17 bases lay between the germline ends. CDR3 nucleotides: TGTGCCAGCAGCCACGTTATGGGGGAGGGAGCTTTCTTT. As protein: CASSHVMGEGAFF.

This chain uses TRBV15 with TRBJ2-1; D gene ambiguous. The germline V gene encodes CDR1 LNHNV and CDR2 YYDKDF (reference sequence). This CDR3 has 16 residues. The germline V and J ends were trimmed by 0 bases and 8 bases, with 17 bases remaining between them. Here the CDR3 DNA reads TGTGCCACCAGCAGAGATACCATAGAGCTCCCCCATGAGCAGTTCTTC. This encodes CATSRDTIELPHEQFF.

The V and J genes are TRBV7-3 and TRBJ2-3; a weak D match, TRBD1 (5 bases). V shed 5 bases and J shed 2 bases, with 11 bases lying between them. Germline CDR1 is SGHTA and CDR2 is FQGTGA. The CDR3 is 14 residues long. The CDR3 nucleotides read TGTGCCAGCAGCCCTCAGGGCGTCACAGATACGCAGTATTTT. Protein product: CASSPQGVTDTQYF.

The chain couples TRBV5-4 to TRBJ2-3; D may be TRBD2 (6 bases). Germline-derived CDR1 and CDR2 are SGHNT and YYREEE (reference sequence). The V end lost 2 bases, the J end lost 4 bases, and 8 bases lay between the germline ends. CDR3 length: 13 amino acids. The CDR3 is CASSLSGPDTQYF. As DNA, the CDR3 is TGTGCCAGCAGCTTAAGCGGGCCAGATACGCAGTATTTT.

This clone was recorded once. The gene calls are TRBV5-4 and TRBJ1-3; D is uncertain. Germline values: CDR1 SGHNT, CDR2 YYREEE (reference sequence). The CDR3 length is 15 residues. V lost 2 bases and J lost 0, with 9 bases in between. The CDR3 is CASSFGRSSGNTIYF. The CDR3 nucleotides are TGTGCCAGCAGCTTTGGGAGGAGCTCTGGAAACACCATATATTTT.

This clone was recorded once. The chain uses TRBV5-4 and TRBJ1-1; no firm D call. The CDR3 spans 15 residues. The germline V gene has CDR1 SGHNT and CDR2 YYREEE (reference sequence). V lost 9 bases and J 1 base, leaving 19 bases between the germline ends. This CDR3 is CATNVARPQNTEAFF. The CDR3, as DNA: TGTGCCACCAATGTAGCGCGGCCCCAGAACACTGAAGCTTTCTTT.

The chain recombines TRBV10-2 with TRBJ2-7; 8 positions agree with TRBD1. Germline V gene lookup returns CDR1 WSHSY and CDR2 SAAADI. V lost 0 bases and J lost 2; bases outside the gene matches: 3. The CDR3 sequence is 15 residues long. CDR3 sequence reads: CASSESAGGPYEQYF. In nucleotides, the CDR3 is TGCGCCAGCAGTGAGTCAGCAGGGGGCCCCTACGAGCAGTACTTC.

This chain links TRBV19 with TRBJ1-3, with D tentatively TRBD1 (5 bases). From germline, CDR1 is LNHDA and CDR2 SQIVND (reference sequence). V was trimmed by 4 bases and J by 2 bases, leaving 15 bases between them. The CDR3 spans 16 residues. The CDR3 DNA reads TGTGCCAGTAGTACCGGACAAGGGGTAACTGGAAACACCATATATTTT. It specifies CASSTGQGVTGNTIYF.

The chain joins TRBV7-2 to TRBJ2-1; D is perhaps TRBD1 (6 bases). The germline CDR1 and CDR2 sequences are SGHTA and FQGNSA. The CDR3 runs to 16 residues. V was clipped by 4 bases and J by 0 bases, with 13 bases between them. The CDR3 nucleotides are TGTGCCAGCAGCTCCAACAGGGTCTCCTCCTACAATGAGCAGTTCTTC. Translated, it gives CASSSNRVSSYNEQFF.